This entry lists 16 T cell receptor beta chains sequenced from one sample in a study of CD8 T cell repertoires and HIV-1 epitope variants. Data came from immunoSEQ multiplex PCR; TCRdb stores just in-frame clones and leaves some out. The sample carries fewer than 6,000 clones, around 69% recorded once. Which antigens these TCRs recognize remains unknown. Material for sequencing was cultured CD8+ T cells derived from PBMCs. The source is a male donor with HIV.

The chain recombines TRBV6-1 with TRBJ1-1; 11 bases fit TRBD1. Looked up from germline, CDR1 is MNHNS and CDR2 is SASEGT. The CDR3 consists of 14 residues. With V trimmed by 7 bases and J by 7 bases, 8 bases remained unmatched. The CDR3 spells CASNPDRGLGEAFF. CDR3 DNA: TGTGCCAGCAACCCGGACAGGGGGCTGGGTGAAGCTTTCTTT.

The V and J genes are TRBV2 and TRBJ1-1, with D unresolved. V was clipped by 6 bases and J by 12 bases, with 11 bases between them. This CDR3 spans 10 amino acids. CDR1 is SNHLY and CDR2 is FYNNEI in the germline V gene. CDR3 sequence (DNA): TGTGCCAGCAGGGCGGTGAGAACTTTCTTT. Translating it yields CASRAVRTFF.

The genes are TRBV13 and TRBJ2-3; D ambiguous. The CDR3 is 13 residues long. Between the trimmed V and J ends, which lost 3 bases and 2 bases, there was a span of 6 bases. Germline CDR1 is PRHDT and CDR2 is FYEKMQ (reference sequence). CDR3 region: CASSFFSTDTQYF. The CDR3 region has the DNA TGTGCCAGCAGCTTCTTCTCCACAGATACGCAGTATTTT.

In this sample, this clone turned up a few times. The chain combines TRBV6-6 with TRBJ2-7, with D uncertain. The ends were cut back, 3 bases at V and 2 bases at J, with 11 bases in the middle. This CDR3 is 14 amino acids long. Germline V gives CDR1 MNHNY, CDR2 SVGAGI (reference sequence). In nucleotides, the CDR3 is TGTGCCAGCAGTTATTCCGGGCCCACCTACGAGCAGTACTTC. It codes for CASSYSGPTYEQYF.

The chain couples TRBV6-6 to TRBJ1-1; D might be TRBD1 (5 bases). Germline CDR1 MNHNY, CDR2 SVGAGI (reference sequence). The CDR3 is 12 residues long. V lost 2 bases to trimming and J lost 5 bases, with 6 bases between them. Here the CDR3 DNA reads TGTGCCAGCAGTTACGGGGGAACTGAAGCTTTCTTT. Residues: CASSYGGTEAFF.

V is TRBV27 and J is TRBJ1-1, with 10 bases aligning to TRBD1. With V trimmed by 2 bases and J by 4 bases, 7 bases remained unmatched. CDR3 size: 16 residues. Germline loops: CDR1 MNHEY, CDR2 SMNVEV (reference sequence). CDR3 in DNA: TGTGCCAGCAGTTTACAGGGACAGGGGTTTGGCACTGAAGCTTTCTTT. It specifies CASSLQGQGFGTEAFF.

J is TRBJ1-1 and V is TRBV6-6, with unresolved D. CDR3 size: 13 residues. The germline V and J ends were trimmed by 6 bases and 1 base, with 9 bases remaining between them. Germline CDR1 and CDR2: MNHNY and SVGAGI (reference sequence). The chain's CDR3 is CASSQGWNTEAFF. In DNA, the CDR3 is TGTGCCAGCAGCCAAGGATGGAACACTGAAGCTTTCTTT.

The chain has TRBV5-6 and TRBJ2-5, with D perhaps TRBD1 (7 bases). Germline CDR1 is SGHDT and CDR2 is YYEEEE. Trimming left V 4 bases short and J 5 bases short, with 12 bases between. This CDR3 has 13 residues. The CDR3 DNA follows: TGTGCCAGCAGCCCAGGGGGGTACGAGACCCAGTACTTC. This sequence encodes CASSPGGYETQYF.

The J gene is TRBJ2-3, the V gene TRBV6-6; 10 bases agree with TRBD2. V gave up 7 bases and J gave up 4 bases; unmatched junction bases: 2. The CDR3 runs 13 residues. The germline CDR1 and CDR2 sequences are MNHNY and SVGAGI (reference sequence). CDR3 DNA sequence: TGTGCCAGCACTCTAGCGGGGGCAGATACGCAGTATTTT. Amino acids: CASTLAGADTQYF.

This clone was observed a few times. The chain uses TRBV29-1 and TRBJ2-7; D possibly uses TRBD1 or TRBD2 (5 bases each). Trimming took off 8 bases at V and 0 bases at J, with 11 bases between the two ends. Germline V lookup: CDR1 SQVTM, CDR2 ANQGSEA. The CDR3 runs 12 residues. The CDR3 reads CSFRDDSYEQYF. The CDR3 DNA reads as TGCAGCTTCAGGGACGACTCCTACGAGCAGTACTTC.

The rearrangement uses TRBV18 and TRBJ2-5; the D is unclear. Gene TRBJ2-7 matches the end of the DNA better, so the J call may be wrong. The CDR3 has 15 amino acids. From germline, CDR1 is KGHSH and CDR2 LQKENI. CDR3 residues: CASSTAGPPKGEQYF. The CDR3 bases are TGTGCCAGCTCAACAGCCGGGCCTCCAAAGGGCGAGCAGTACTTC.

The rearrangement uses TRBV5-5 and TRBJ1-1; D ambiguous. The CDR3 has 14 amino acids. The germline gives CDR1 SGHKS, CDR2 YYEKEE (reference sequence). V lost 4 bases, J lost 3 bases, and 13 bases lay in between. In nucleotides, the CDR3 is TGTGCCAGCAGCCCTCCCGACTCTGACACTGAAGCTTTCTTT. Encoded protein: CASSPPDSDTEAFF.

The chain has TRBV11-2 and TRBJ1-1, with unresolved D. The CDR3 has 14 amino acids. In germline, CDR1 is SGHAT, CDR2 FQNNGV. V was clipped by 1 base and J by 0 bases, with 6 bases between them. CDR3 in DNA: TGTGCCAGCAGCTTAGGGAATATGAACACTGAAGCTTTCTTT. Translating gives CASSLGNMNTEAFF.

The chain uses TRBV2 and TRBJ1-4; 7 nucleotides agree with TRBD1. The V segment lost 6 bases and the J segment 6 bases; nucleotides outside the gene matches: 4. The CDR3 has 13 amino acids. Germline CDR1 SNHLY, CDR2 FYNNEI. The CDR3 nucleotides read TGTGCCAGCAGAGGGGGCTTGGATGAAAAACTGTTTTTT. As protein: CASRGGLDEKLFF.

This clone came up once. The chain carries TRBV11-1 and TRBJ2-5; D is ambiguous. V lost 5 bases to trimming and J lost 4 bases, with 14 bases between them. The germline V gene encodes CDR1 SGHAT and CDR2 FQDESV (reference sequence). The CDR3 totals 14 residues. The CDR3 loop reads CASSLEPVPETQYF. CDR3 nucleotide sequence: TGTGCCAGCAGCCTTGAGCCGGTCCCAGAGACCCAGTACTTC.

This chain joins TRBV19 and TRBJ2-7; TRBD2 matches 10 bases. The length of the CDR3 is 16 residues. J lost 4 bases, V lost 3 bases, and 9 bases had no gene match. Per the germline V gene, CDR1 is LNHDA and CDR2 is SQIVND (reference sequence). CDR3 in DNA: TGTGCCAGTAGTATCGACTTAACTAGCGGGGTATACGAGCAGTACTTC. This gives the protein CASSIDLTSGVYEQYF.